A single sample gave rise to the 9 T cell receptor beta chains below, sequenced in a study of immune evolution from preneoplasia to lung adenocarcinoma. Data came from immunoSEQ multiplex PCR; TCRdb stores just in-frame clones and leaves some out. The sample yields over 9,500 clones, 88% seen once. Sample: FFPE invasive lung adenocarcinoma tissue. The receptors stem from a person aged 65 to 79 with invasive lung adenocarcinoma. Some clones in this sample may be carry-over from other donors' samples.

This chain joins TRBV11-2 and TRBJ2-5; 10 positions match TRBD2. The CDR3 is 15 residues long. The junction had 11 bases not matched to a gene; V was cut back by 8 bases and J by 5 bases. Germline V gene data show CDR1 as SGHAT and CDR2 as FQNNGV. The CDR3 coding sequence is TGTGCCAGCGCCTCAGCGGGAGGGGAATCGGAGACCCAGTACTTC. This translates into CASASAGGESETQYF.

The gene calls are TRBV5-1 and TRBJ1-2, with D unclear. The germline CDR1 and CDR2 sequences are SGHRS and YFSETQ. The CDR3 totals 13 residues. V dropped 1 base and J dropped 4 bases, with 8 bases sitting between them. The CDR3 coding sequence is TGCGCCAGCAGCTTGTTACAGTCCTATGGCTACACCTTC. Translating it yields CASSLLQSYGYTF.

The V and J genes are TRBV30 and TRBJ1-2; 7 bases match TRBD1. Germline-derived CDR1 and CDR2 are GTSNPN and SVGIG (reference sequence). The CDR3 runs to 10 residues. With 5 bases clipped from V and 6 bases from J, the junction kept 0 bases outside the gene matches. The CDR3 loop is CAWGTDGYTF. For the CDR3, the DNA is TGTGCCTGGGGGACAGATGGCTACACCTTC. The full variable domain, rest sourced from reference TRBV30 and TRBJ1-2, is SQTIHQWPATLVQPVGSPLSLECTVEGTSNPNLYWYRQAAGRGLQLLFYSVGIGQISSEVPQNLSASRPQDRQFILSSKKLLLSDSGFYLCAWGTDGYTFGSGTRLTVV.

The chain carries TRBV7-3 and TRBJ2-5; 9 bases line up with TRBD2. V shed 3 bases and J 2 bases; nucleotides not matched to a gene: 4. Germline CDR1 SGHTA, CDR2 FQGTGA. The CDR3 has 15 amino acids. Here the CDR3 DNA reads TGTGCCAGCAGCTTCATGGCGGGGGGGCAAGAGACCCAGTACTTC. Protein product: CASSFMAGGQETQYF. Together with reference TRBV7-3 and TRBJ2-5, the CDR3 gives the full variable domain: GAGVSQTPSNKVTEKGKYVELRCDPISGHTALYWYRQSLGQGPEFLIYFQGTGAADDSGLPNDRFFAVRPEGSVSTLKIQRTERGDSAVYLCASSFMAGGQETQYFGPGTRLLVL.

The J gene is TRBJ2-1, the V gene TRBV28; 8 positions match TRBD2. The CDR3 has 16 amino acids. CDR1 MDHEN and CDR2 SYDVKM come from the germline V gene. Unmatched junction bases numbered 12, after V lost 6 bases and J lost 5 bases. The CDR3 DNA follows: TGTGCCAGCAGGAGGAGCGGGAGTGGTTTGAACAATGAGCAGTTCTTC. This sequence encodes CASRRSGSGLNNEQFF.

The chain combines TRBV27 with TRBJ2-3; D might be TRBD2 (6 bases). Trimming removed 5 bases from V and 1 base from J, with 13 bases in between. The CDR3 totals 15 residues. Per germline, CDR1 MNHEY and CDR2 SMNVEV (reference sequence). CDR3 region: CASSISGPRTDTQYF. The CDR3 region has the DNA TGTGCCAGCAGTATTAGCGGCCCTCGCACAGATACGCAGTATTTT.

V is TRBV15 and J is TRBJ1-2, with TRBD1 as a possible D gene (5 bases). Trimming removed 1 base from V and 8 bases from J, with 17 bases in between. CDR3 length equals 15 residues. Per the germline V gene, CDR1 is LNHNV and CDR2 is YYDKDF (reference sequence). Here the CDR3 reads CATSRGGTALGGYTF. The CDR3 coding sequence is TGTGCCACCAGCAGAGGTGGGACGGCCTTGGGGGGCTACACCTTC.

V and J are TRBV27 and TRBJ2-2; 7 bases are shared with TRBD2. The length of the CDR3 is 13 residues. Germline lookup yields CDR1 MNHEY and CDR2 SMNVEV (reference sequence). After removal of 11 bases from V and 1 base from J, the junction contained 4 bases not matched to a gene. Written as DNA, the CDR3 is TGTGCCGTCAAGCGGGGGAACACCGGGGAGCTGTTTTTT. It translates to CAVKRGNTGELFF.

The J gene is TRBJ2-1, the V gene TRBV7-9, with 10 bases matching TRBD1. The CDR3 consists of 15 residues. The germline V gene has CDR1 SEHNR and CDR2 FQNEAQ (reference sequence). With 6 bases clipped from V and 8 bases from J, the junction kept 10 bases outside the gene matches. The CDR3 loop reads CASRTGGAFPDEQFF. CDR3 DNA: TGTGCCAGCAGGACAGGGGGCGCTTTCCCCGATGAGCAGTTCTTC.